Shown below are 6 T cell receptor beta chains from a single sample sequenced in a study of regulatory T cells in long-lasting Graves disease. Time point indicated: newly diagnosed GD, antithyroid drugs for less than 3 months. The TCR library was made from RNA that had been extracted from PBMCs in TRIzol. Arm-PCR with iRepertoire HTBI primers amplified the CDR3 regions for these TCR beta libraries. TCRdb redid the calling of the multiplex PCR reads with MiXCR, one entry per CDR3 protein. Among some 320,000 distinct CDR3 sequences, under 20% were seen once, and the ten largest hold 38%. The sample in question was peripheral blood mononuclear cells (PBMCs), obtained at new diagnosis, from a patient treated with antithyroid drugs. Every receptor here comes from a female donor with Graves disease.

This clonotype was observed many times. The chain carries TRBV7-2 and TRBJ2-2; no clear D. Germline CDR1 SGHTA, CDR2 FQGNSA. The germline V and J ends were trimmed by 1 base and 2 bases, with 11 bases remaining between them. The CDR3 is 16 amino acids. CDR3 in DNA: TGTGCCAGCAGCTTAGAAGCAGGTTTAAACACCGGGGAGCTGTTTTTT. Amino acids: CASSLEAGLNTGELFF.

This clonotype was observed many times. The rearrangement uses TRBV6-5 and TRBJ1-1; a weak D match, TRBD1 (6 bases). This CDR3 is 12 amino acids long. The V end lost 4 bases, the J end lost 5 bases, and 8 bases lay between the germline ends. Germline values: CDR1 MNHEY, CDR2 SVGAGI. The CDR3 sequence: CASSWGRTEAFF. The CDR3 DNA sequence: TGTGCCAGCAGTTGGGGGCGTACTGAAGCTTTCTTT.

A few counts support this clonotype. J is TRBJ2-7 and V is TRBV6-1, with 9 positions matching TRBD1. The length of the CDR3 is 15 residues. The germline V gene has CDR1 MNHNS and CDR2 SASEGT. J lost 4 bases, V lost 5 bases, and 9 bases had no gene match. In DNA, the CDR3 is TGTGCCAGCAGTATCAAACAGGGGGCGAGGTACGAGCAGTACTTC. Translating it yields CASSIKQGARYEQYF.

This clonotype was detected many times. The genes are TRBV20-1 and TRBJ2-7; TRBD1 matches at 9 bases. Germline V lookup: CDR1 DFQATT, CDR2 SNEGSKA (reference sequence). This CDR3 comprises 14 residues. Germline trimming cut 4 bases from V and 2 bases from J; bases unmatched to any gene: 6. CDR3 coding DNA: TGCAGTGCTACCGTAGGGACAGGGCCCTACGAGCAGTACTTC. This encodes CSATVGTGPYEQYF.

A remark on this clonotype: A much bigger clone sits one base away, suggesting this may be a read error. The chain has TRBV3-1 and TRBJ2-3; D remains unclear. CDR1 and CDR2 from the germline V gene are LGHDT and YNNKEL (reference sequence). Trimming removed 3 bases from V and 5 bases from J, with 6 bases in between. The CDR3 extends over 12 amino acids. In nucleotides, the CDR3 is TGTGCCAGCAGCCACTTCGAAGATACGCAGTATTTT. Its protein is CASSHFEDTQYF.

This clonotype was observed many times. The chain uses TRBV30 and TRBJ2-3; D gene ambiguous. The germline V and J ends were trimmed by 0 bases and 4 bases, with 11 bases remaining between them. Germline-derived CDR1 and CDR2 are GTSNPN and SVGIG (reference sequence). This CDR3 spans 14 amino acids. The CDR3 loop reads CAWSVGHGPDTQYF. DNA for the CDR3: TGTGCCTGGAGTGTAGGCCACGGTCCAGATACGCAGTATTTT.